This TCR beta chain was found in a study of T cell responses to AZD1222 COVID-19 vaccine. This CDR3 is 15 amino acids long. V lost 1 base and J 8 bases, leaving 15 bases between the germline ends. Germline V gene data show CDR1 as MGHRA and CDR2 as YSYEKL. Using immunoSEQ multiplex PCR, the repertoire was profiled, and TCRdb retains in-frame clones only, with some absent. The sample consists of some 150,000 clones, 70% to 90% of them appearing once. The TCR originated in an adult in good health. The chain carries TRBV4-1 and TRBJ2-4, with D perhaps matching TRBD1 (6 bases). Specimen: peripheral blood, collected on day 0 of AZD1222 vaccination. The CDR3 region is CASSQGQVEGDIQYF. The CDR3 DNA is TGCGCCAGCAGCCAAGGGCAGGTAGAGGGGGACATTCAGTACTTC.